The text below deals with one T cell receptor beta chain. The read falls 3 residues short of the CDR3 end, and the missing part is taken from the germline J gene. These data come from a study of T cells in women clearing cervical HPV infection. Generated by immunoSEQ multiplex PCR, the TCRdb table keeps only in-frame clones and is missing some. The repertoire shows about 46,000 clones; the top ten hold less than 40%. Germline V gene sequence: CDR1 SGHVS, CDR2 FQNEAQ. The CDR3 contains 14 residues. V gave up 5 bases and J gave up 1 base, with 12 bases separating them. Sequenced sample: blood buffy coat. The receptor was isolated from a woman between 18 and 69 years old with a cervical HPV16 infection that either progressed to CIN3+ or cleared (not recorded which). The rearrangement uses TRBV7-8 and TRBJ2-7; TRBD1 is a possible D gene (5 bases). The CDR3: CASSIGHQSYEQYF. The part of the CDR3 DNA that was read is TGTGCCAGCAGCATCGGACACCAGTCCTACGAG.